This passage covers 22 T cell receptor beta chains from one sample sequenced in a study of T cells after yellow fever vaccination. Via MiXCR, TCRdb re-called the 5' RACE reads, giving one row per CDR3 protein. The sample has some 250,000 distinct CDR3 sequences, about 3.7% seen once. The sequenced sample was PBMCs, obtained 15 days after the yellow fever booster vaccination. The receptor set was obtained from a young man who received the YFV17D yellow fever vaccine.

Written as DNA, the CDR3 is TGTGCCAGCAGCTCGGGACAGGGGGCAAACTATAATTCACCCCTCCACTTT. This encodes CASSSGQGANYNSPLHF. This rearrangement joins TRBV2 to TRBJ1-6; 12 nucleotides line up with TRBD1. The J segment lost 3 bases and the V segment lost 6 bases, leaving 6 bases of the junction unmatched. The germline V gene encodes CDR1 SNHLY and CDR2 FYNNEI. The CDR3 spans 17 residues. The full variable domain, in which reference TRBV2 and TRBJ1-6 provide the parts outside the CDR3, is EPEVTQTPSHQVTQMGQEVILRCVPISNHLYFYWYRQILGQKVEFLVSFYNNEISEKSEIFDDQFSVERPDGSNFTLKIRSTKLEDSAMYFCASSSGQGANYNSPLHFGNGTRLTVT.

In this sample, this clonotype turned up many times. The chain employs TRBV6-5 and TRBJ2-1; D perhaps matches TRBD1 (5 bases). CDR3 length equals 14 residues. The V gene's germline CDR1 is MNHEY and CDR2 SVGAGI. Trimming took 4 bases from V and 4 from J, leaving 11 bases between them. As DNA, the CDR3 is TGTGCCAGCAGTTTTAGTTCAGGGTACAATGAGCAGTTCTTC. Amino acid sequence: CASSFSSGYNEQFF.

This clonotype was seen repeatedly, ten times or more. CDR3 region: CATQGDGGELFF. The CDR3 DNA is TGCGCCACACAGGGTGATGGCGGGGAGCTGTTTTTT. The chain recombines TRBV5-1 with TRBJ2-2, with D perhaps matching TRBD1 (6 bases). This CDR3 is built from 12 residues. Germline V lookup: CDR1 SGHRS, CDR2 YFSETQ. The V gene lost 9 bases and the J gene lost 7 bases, with 13 bases spanning the gap.

This clonotype was observed many times. The chain employs TRBV19 and TRBJ1-2; D gene ambiguous. Germline V gene lookup returns CDR1 LNHDA and CDR2 SQIVND (reference sequence). The CDR3 is 14 amino acids. Trimming pared 2 bases from V and 7 bases from J, leaving 14 bases between. CDR3 nucleotide sequence: TGTGCCAGTAGTATAAGGACTCTAAGTCGTGGCTACACCTTC. As protein: CASSIRTLSRGYTF.

This clonotype was detected many times. The CDR3 sequence is CASSPSGLGYEQYV. As DNA, the CDR3 is TGTGCCAGCTCACCCTCCGGGCTAGGCTACGAGCAGTACGTC. The rearrangement links TRBV18 to TRBJ2-7, with D unresolved. The CDR3 spans 14 residues. From germline, CDR1 is KGHSH and CDR2 LQKENI. The germline V and J ends were trimmed by 3 bases and 3 bases, with 12 bases remaining between them.

At least ten counts were recorded for this clonotype. V and J are TRBV6-6 and TRBJ1-2; 7 bases are shared with TRBD1. Germline lookup yields CDR1 MNHNY and CDR2 SVGAGI (reference sequence). The CDR3 is made up of 14 amino acids. V dropped 6 bases and J dropped 4; count of bases not matched to a gene: 8. The CDR3 nucleotides read TGTGCCAGCAGAAACAGGGGATTGGGCTATGGCTACACCTTC. Its translation is CASRNRGLGYGYTF.

The sample holds a few counts of this clonotype. This chain connects TRBV7-6 to TRBJ1-2, with D possibly being TRBD1 (5 bases). V lost 6 bases and J lost 6, with 14 bases in between. Germline CDR1 and CDR2: SGHVS and FNYEAQ. CDR3 length: 13 amino acids. DNA for the CDR3: TGTGCCAGCAGTCAGAGGGGCCCTGATGGCTACACCTTC. This translates into CASSQRGPDGYTF.

V gene TRBV11-3 combines with J gene TRBJ2-1; 10 positions match TRBD1. This CDR3 comprises 12 residues. The germline V gene has CDR1 SGHNT and CDR2 YENEEA. J gave up 10 bases and V 6 bases, and 3 bases lay outside the gene matches. CDR3: CASRQTGGEQFF. CDR3 coding DNA: TGTGCCAGCAGACAGACAGGGGGCGAGCAGTTCTTC.

This clonotype was seen repeatedly, ten times or more. This rearrangement joins TRBV11-2 to TRBJ2-3; TRBD1 agrees at 12 bases. Germline CDR1 reads SGHAT; CDR2 reads FQNNGV. This CDR3 region has 17 residues. Trimming at V came to 5 bases and at J to 3 bases, leaving 9 bases not matched to a gene. Here the CDR3 reads CASSPGTGGLFTDTQYF. CDR3 nucleotides: TGTGCCAGCAGCCCAGGGACAGGGGGCCTTTTTACAGATACGCAGTATTTT.

This clonotype was observed many times. The DNA for the CDR3 is TGTGCCAGCAGCCAAGAGCTGGGGTGGGGGGCCTATAATTCACCCCTCCACTTT. The encoded protein is CASSQELGWGAYNSPLHF. The gene calls are TRBV4-2 and TRBJ1-6, with D perhaps TRBD1 (5 bases). Germline CDR1 LGHNA, CDR2 YNFKEQ. The CDR3 runs to 18 residues. The ends were cut back, 0 bases at V and 2 bases at J, with 14 bases in the middle.

This clonotype was seen a few times. V is TRBV19 and J is TRBJ1-5; TRBD1 might be the D (5 bases). V dropped 4 bases and J dropped 1 base, with 11 bases sitting between them. The germline CDR1 and CDR2 sequences are LNHDA and SQIVND (reference sequence). The CDR3 runs 15 residues. Here the CDR3 DNA reads TGTGCCAGTAGTACCCCAGGGTTCAGCAATCAGCCCCAGCATTTT. The encoded protein is CASSTPGFSNQPQHF.

This clonotype was counted many times. V gene TRBV7-2 combines with J gene TRBJ1-6, with D possibly matching TRBD1 (5 bases). The V gene's germline CDR1 is SGHTA and CDR2 FQGNSA. V was pared by 5 bases and J by 10 bases, with 21 bases between. There are 16 residues in the CDR3. The CDR3, as DNA: TGTGCCAGCAGCCCTCTCCCGGGTCTGACAGACTCACCCCTCCACTTT. Translating it yields CASSPLPGLTDSPLHF.

As for this clonotype: It may be a read error: a sequence one base away is much more abundant. The chain carries TRBV6-2 or TRBV6-3 and TRBJ1-1; 7 positions agree with TRBD1. This CDR3 has 16 residues. Germline V gives CDR1 MNHEY, CDR2 SVGEGT. DNA of the CDR3: TGTGCCAGCAGTTACACGATAACAGGGGCGCGGACTGATGCTTTCTTT. This gives the protein CASSYTITGARTDAFF.

In this sample, this clonotype turned up many times. V gene TRBV4-2 combines with J gene TRBJ1-1; TRBD1 might be the D (6 bases). The V end was cut by 4 bases, the J end by 3 bases, with 12 bases between. Germline V gene data show CDR1 as LGHNA and CDR2 as YNFKEQ. This CDR3 is built from 14 residues. In DNA, the CDR3 is TGTGCCAGCAGCCGGACAGTCGACCACACTGAAGCTTTCTTT. Its translation is CASSRTVDHTEAFF.

This clonotype was seen a few times. The chain joins TRBV5-4 to TRBJ2-1; 8 bases align to TRBD1. The length of the CDR3 is 15 residues. V shed 4 bases, J shed 2 bases, and the junction held 5 bases outside the gene matches. The V gene's germline CDR1 is SGHNT and CDR2 YYREEE (reference sequence). CDR3 sequence reads: CASSQTGAAYNEQFF. DNA for the CDR3: TGTGCCAGCAGCCAGACAGGGGCCGCCTACAATGAGCAGTTCTTC. Based on the CDR3 plus reference TRBV5-4 and TRBJ2-1, the full variable domain is ETGVTQSPTHLIKTRGQQVTLRCSSQSGHNTVSWYQQALGQGPQFIFQYYREEENGRGNFPPRFSGLQFPNYSSELNVNALELDDSALYLCASSQTGAAYNEQFFGPGTRLTVL.

This clonotype was observed at least ten times. The rearrangement joins TRBV5-1 to TRBJ1-1; D is undetermined. The germline gives CDR1 SGHRS, CDR2 YFSETQ. V dropped 4 bases and J dropped 1 base, with 8 bases sitting between them. CDR3 length: 13 amino acids. CDR3 region: CASSPAANTEAFF. As DNA, the CDR3 is TGCGCCAGCAGCCCGGCAGCGAACACTGAAGCTTTCTTT.

This clonotype has at least ten counts. CDR3 coding DNA: TGTGCCACCAGAGGGGACAGTGAAGCTTTCTTT. It encodes CATRGDSEAFF. This chain connects TRBV24-1 to TRBJ1-1; 7 nucleotides line up with TRBD1. Germline V gene lookup returns CDR1 KGHDR and CDR2 SFDVKD. This CDR3 region has 11 residues. Losses at the gene ends were 7 bases for V and 7 bases for J; bases not matched to a gene: 2.

This clonotype was seen repeatedly, ten times or more. V usage is TRBV12-3 or TRBV12-4 and J usage is TRBJ1-1; unclear D gene. The CDR3 has 15 amino acids. V was pared by 3 bases and J by 1 base, with 12 bases between. The CDR3 DNA sequence: TGTGCCAGCAGTTTTTTCCTCGGAGGGAACACTGAAGCTTTCTTT. It translates to CASSFFLGGNTEAFF.

In this sample, this clonotype turned up many times. V usage is TRBV5-1 and J usage is TRBJ2-7; D is perhaps TRBD1 (5 bases). Germline V gene lookup returns CDR1 SGHRS and CDR2 YFSETQ. The CDR3 covers 11 residues. V lost 7 bases to trimming and J lost 4 bases, with 9 bases between them. The CDR3 DNA reads as TGCGCCAGCGGGGCAGGATACGAGCAGTACTTC. Residues: CASGAGYEQYF.

This clonotype was detected only a few times. The chain has TRBV5-4 and TRBJ2-1; 7 bases are shared with TRBD2. The V gene's germline CDR1 is SGHNT and CDR2 YYREEE (reference sequence). The ends lost 6 bases at V and 10 bases at J; junction bases unmatched: 7. This CDR3 spans 12 amino acids. CDR3 DNA: TGTGCCAGCACCCTGGCAGCGGGGGAGCAGTTCTTC. Its protein is CASTLAAGEQFF.

The table lists this clonotype with a few counts. The chain recombines TRBV12-3 or TRBV12-4 with TRBJ2-7; TRBD2 might be the D (5 bases). With 1 base removed from V and 0 bases from J, the gap between germline ends came to 22 bases. The length of the CDR3 is 19 residues. CDR3 bases: TGTGCCAGCAGTTTAGTTAGGGAGAAAAGGCAAAATAACTCCTACGAGCAGTACTTC. Translated, it gives CASSLVREKRQNNSYEQYF.

The chain combines TRBV5-5 with TRBJ1-5, with 7 positions matching TRBD1. V trimming: 0 bases; J trimming: 7 bases; junction bases outside the gene matches: 7. CDR3 length: 15 residues. The germline gives CDR1 SGHKS, CDR2 YYEKEE (reference sequence). The CDR3 DNA reads TGTGCCAGCAGCTTGGGACAGGGCTTATTGCAGCCCCAGCATTTT. Residues: CASSLGQGLLQPQHF. Drawing the rest from reference TRBV5-5 and TRBJ1-5, the complete variable domain is DAGVTQSPTHLIKTRGQQVTLRCSPISGHKSVSWYQQVLGQGPQFIFQYYEKEERGRGNFPDRFSARQFPNYSSELNVNALLLGDSALYLCASSLGQGLLQPQHFGDGTRLSIL.